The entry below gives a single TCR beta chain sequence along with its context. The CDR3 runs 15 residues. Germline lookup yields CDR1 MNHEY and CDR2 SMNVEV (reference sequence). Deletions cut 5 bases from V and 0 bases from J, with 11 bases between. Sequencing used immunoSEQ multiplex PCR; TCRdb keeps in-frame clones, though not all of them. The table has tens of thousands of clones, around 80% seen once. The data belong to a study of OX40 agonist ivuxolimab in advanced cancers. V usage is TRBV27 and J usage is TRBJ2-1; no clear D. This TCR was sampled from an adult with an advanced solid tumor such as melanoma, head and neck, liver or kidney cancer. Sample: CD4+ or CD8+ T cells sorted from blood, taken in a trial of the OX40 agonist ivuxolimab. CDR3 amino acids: CASSPAFSSYNEQFF. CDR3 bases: TGTGCCAGCAGTCCCGCCTTTAGCTCCTACAATGAGCAGTTCTTC.